The 17 T cell receptor beta chains given below trace back to one sample, sequenced in a study of cytomegalovirus exposure and HLA in healthy donors. The primer mix had 60 Vbeta and 13 Jbeta primers. TCRdb's copy holds only in-frame clones and misses some; the assay was immunoSEQ multiplex PCR. The sample shows just over 150,000 clones, about three quarters of them seen only once. The specimen was PBMCs. These receptors all come from a female donor in good health and CMV-seronegative.

The J gene is TRBJ1-6, the V gene TRBV18, with D possibly being TRBD1 (5 bases). The CDR3 totals 15 residues. V lost 2 bases, J lost 7 bases, and 12 bases lay in between. CDR1 KGHSH and CDR2 LQKENI come from the germline V gene. In DNA form, the CDR3 reads TGTGCCAGCTCACCAAGGGGAGGGGACAATTCACCCCTCCACTTT. It specifies CASSPRGGDNSPLHF.

The CDR3 DNA sequence: TGTGCCAGCAGCTTAGTTGGTGGGAGGGCCGATTACGAGCAGTACTTC. Translation: CASSLVGGRADYEQYF. The chain recombines TRBV11-2 with TRBJ2-7; 7 bases are shared with TRBD2. There are 16 residues in the CDR3. The germline V gene has CDR1 SGHAT and CDR2 FQNNGV. The ends lost 1 base at V and 4 bases at J; junction bases unmatched: 10.

The genes are TRBV9 and TRBJ1-5, with D maybe TRBD1 (5 bases). Trimming removed 3 bases from V and 8 bases from J, with 9 bases in between. Germline values: CDR1 SGDLS, CDR2 YYNGEE. There are 12 residues in the CDR3. This CDR3 is CASSEPGEPQHF. CDR3 bases: TGTGCCAGCAGCGAGCCGGGGGAGCCCCAGCATTTT.

The rearrangement links TRBV7-3 to TRBJ2-5; 8 bases fit TRBD1. The CDR3 is 16 residues long. V dropped 2 bases and J dropped 3; count of bases not matched to a gene: 8. Germline loops: CDR1 SGHTA, CDR2 FQGTGA. The CDR3: CASSLGIGTGEETQYF. The CDR3 DNA reads as TGTGCCAGCAGCTTAGGGATAGGGACAGGAGAAGAGACCCAGTACTTC. Variable domain in full (rest from reference TRBV7-3 and TRBJ2-5): GAGVSQTPSNKVTEKGKYVELRCDPISGHTALYWYRQSLGQGPEFLIYFQGTGAADDSGLPNDRFFAVRPEGSVSTLKIQRTERGDSAVYLCASSLGIGTGEETQYFGPGTRLLVL.

The chain links TRBV5-6 to TRBJ2-3, with 12 bases aligning to TRBD2. The CDR3 covers 15 residues. The V gene end was trimmed by 5 bases and the J gene end by 1 base; junction bases not matched to a gene: 2. Germline assignment: CDR1 SGHDT and CDR2 YYEEEE. The CDR3 nucleotides are TGTGCCAGCAGTCGGACTAGCGGGGGCACAGATACGCAGTATTTT. It specifies CASSRTSGGTDTQYF.

The chain combines TRBV29-1 with TRBJ2-7, with a possible D match to TRBD2 (6 bases). Trimming took 7 bases from V and 4 from J, leaving 14 bases between them. Germline V gene lookup returns CDR1 SQVTM and CDR2 ANQGSEA. This CDR3 has 12 residues. CDR3 coding DNA: TGCAGCGGACGGACGGGGGTGTACGAGCAGTACTTC. This encodes CSGRTGVYEQYF.

The chain combines TRBV18 with TRBJ2-3, with D uncertain. There are 14 residues in the CDR3. The germline CDR1 and CDR2 sequences are KGHSH and LQKENI. With 2 bases removed from V and 2 bases from J, the gap between germline ends came to 8 bases. The CDR3 nucleotides read TGTGCCAGCTCACCATGGCCAGTCACAGATACGCAGTATTTT. It translates to CASSPWPVTDTQYF.

The V gene is TRBV10-3, the J gene TRBJ2-5, with 10 nucleotides matching TRBD2. In germline, CDR1 is ENHRY, CDR2 SYGVKD. The CDR3 consists of 12 residues. V lost 6 bases to trimming and J lost 9 bases; unmatched junction nucleotides: 4. CDR3 bases: TGTGCCATCAGCCTAGCGGGGGAGGCCCAGTACTTC. This translates into CAISLAGEAQYF.

The J gene is TRBJ1-5, the V gene TRBV9; D perhaps matches TRBD1 (5 bases). The CDR3 runs to 15 residues. The germline gives CDR1 SGDLS, CDR2 YYNGEE. V was shortened by 0 bases and J by 7 bases, with 14 bases between the two germline ends. The CDR3 reads CASSVGSGQGQPQHF. CDR3 in DNA: TGTGCCAGCAGCGTAGGGTCAGGGCAAGGACAGCCCCAGCATTTT. Supplemented by reference TRBV9 and TRBJ1-5, the full variable domain reads DSGVTQTPKHLITATGQRVTLRCSPRSGDLSVYWYQQSLDQGLQFLIQYYNGEERAKGNILERFSAQQFPDLHSELNLSSLELGDSALYFCASSVGSGQGQPQHFGDGTRLSIL.

This clone has only a few counts. The CDR3 protein is CASRPERFIGELFF. The CDR3 bases are TGTGCCAGCAGGCCCGAGCGGTTCATCGGGGAGCTGTTTTTT. This chain links TRBV7-2 with TRBJ2-2; tentatively, D is TRBD2 (5 bases). The CDR3 covers 14 residues. V shed 6 bases and J shed 7 bases, with 15 bases lying between them. Per the germline V gene, CDR1 is SGHTA and CDR2 is FQGNSA.

This clone has a handful of counts. The rearrangement joins TRBV21-1 to TRBJ1-5. TRBV21-1 is designated a pseudogene. CDR3 length: 16 residues. The DNA for the CDR3 is TGTGCCAGCAGCCCCTTGGGGGGGGGCCTAATTCAGCCCCAGCATTTT. Amino acid sequence: CASSPLGGGLIQPQHF.

The chain's CDR3 is CASSLSPLSYEQYF. In nucleotides, the CDR3 is TGTGCCAGCAGCTTATCACCACTCTCCTACGAGCAGTACTTC. The rearrangement joins TRBV5-6 to TRBJ2-7; D gene ambiguous. Germline loops: CDR1 SGHDT, CDR2 YYEEEE. V lost 2 bases, J lost 0 bases, and 9 bases lay in between. There are 14 residues in the CDR3. Full variable domain (missing parts from reference TRBV5-6 and TRBJ2-7): DAGVTQSPTHLIKTRGQQVTLRCSPKSGHDTVSWYQQALGQGPQFIFQYYEEEERQRGNFPDRFSGHQFPNYSSELNVNALLLGDSALYLCASSLSPLSYEQYFGPGTRLTVT.

The J gene is TRBJ1-3, the V gene TRBV29-1; D is perhaps TRBD1 (5 bases). Germline values: CDR1 SQVTM, CDR2 ANQGSEA. The CDR3 runs 14 residues. V lost 6 bases and J 1 base, leaving 13 bases between the germline ends. CDR3 residues: CSVADGGSGNTIYF. CDR3 sequence (DNA): TGCAGCGTCGCCGACGGGGGATCTGGAAACACCATATATTTT.

The V and J genes are TRBV9 and TRBJ2-5; 7 bases fit TRBD2. The end of the DNA aligns better with TRBJ2-7, so the J call may be wrong. CDR3 length equals 15 residues. Germline V gene lookup returns CDR1 SGDLS and CDR2 YYNGEE. DNA for the CDR3: TGTGCCAGCAGCGCTTTGAGCGGGGCCTTCTACGAGCAGTACTTC. Translating gives CASSALSGAFYEQYF.

This chain uses TRBV4-2 with TRBJ1-2, with a weak D call TRBD1 (5 bases). In germline, CDR1 is LGHNA, CDR2 YNFKEQ. CDR3 length: 16 residues. V lost 0 bases, J lost 6 bases, and 17 bases lay in between. CDR3 sequence reads: CASSQDRGRVMDGYTF. The CDR3 DNA sequence: TGTGCCAGCAGCCAAGATAGGGGCAGGGTAATGGATGGCTACACCTTC.

The J gene is TRBJ2-2, the V gene TRBV5-1; weak D call: TRBD2 (6 bases). V was trimmed by 2 bases and J by 1 base, leaving 9 bases between them. CDR1 and CDR2 from the germline V gene are SGHRS and YFSETQ. The CDR3 totals 15 residues. The CDR3 nucleotides are TGCGCCAGCAGCTTCGGGACTGTGAACACCGGGGAGCTGTTTTTT. As protein: CASSFGTVNTGELFF. The complete variable domain, with remaining parts taken from reference TRBV5-1 and TRBJ2-2, reads KAGVTQTPRYLIKTRGQQVTLSCSPISGHRSVSWYQQTPGQGLQFLFEYFSETQRNKGNFPGRFSGRQFSNSRSEMNVSTLELGDSALYLCASSFGTVNTGELFFGEGSRLTVL.

The table lists this clone with a few counts. The rearrangement joins TRBV25-1 to TRBJ1-6, with D possibly being TRBD1 (6 bases). Deletions cut 0 bases from V and 7 bases from J, with 10 bases between. Germline V lookup: CDR1 MGHDK, CDR2 SYGVNS. The CDR3 runs 15 residues. CDR3 protein: CASSEYGTSNSPLHF. In DNA, the CDR3 is TGTGCCAGCAGTGAATACGGGACATCGAATTCACCCCTCCACTTT.